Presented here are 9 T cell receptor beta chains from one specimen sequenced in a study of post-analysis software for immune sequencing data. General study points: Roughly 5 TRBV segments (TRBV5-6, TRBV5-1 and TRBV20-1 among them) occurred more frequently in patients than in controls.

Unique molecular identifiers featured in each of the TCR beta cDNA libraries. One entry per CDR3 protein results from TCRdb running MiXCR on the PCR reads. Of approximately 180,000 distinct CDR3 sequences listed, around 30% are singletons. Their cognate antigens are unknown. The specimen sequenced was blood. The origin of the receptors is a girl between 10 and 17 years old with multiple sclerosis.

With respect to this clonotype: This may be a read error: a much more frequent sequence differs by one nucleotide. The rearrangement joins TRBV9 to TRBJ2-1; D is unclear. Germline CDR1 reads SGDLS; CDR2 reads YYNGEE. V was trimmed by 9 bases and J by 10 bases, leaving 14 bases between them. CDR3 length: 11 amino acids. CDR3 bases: TGTGCCAACTCCGATGGAGCAGAGCAGTTCTTC. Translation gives CANSDGAEQFF.

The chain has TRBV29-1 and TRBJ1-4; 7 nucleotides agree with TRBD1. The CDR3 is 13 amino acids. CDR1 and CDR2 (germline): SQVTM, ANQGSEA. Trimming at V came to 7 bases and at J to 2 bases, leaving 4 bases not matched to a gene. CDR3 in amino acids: CSGKGQTNEKLFF. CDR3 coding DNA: TGCAGCGGGAAGGGACAGACTAATGAAAAACTGTTTTTT.

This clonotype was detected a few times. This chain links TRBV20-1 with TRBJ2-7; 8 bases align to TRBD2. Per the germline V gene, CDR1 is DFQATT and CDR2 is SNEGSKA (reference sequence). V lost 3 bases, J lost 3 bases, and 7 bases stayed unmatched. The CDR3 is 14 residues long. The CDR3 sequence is CSARGERENYEQYF. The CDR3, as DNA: TGCAGTGCTAGGGGCGAGCGGGAGAACTACGAGCAGTACTTC.

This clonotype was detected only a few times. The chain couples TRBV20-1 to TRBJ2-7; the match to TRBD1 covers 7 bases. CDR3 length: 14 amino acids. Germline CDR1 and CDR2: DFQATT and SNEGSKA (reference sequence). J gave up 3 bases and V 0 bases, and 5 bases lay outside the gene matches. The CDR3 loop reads CSARDRDSLYEQYF. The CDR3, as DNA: TGCAGTGCTAGAGACCGGGACAGTCTCTACGAGCAGTACTTC.

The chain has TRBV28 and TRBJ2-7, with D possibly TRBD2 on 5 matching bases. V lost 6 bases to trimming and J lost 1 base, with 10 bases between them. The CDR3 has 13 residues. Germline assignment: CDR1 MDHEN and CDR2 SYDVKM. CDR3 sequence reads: CASRLANSYEQYF. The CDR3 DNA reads TGTGCCAGCAGGCTAGCCAATTCCTACGAGCAGTACTTC.

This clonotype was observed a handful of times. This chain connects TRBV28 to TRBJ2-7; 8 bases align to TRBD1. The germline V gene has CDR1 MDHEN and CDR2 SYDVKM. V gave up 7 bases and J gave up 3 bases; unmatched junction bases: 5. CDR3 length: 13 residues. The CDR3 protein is CASNTDRGYEQYF. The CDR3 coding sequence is TGTGCCAGCAATACAGACAGGGGCTACGAGCAGTACTTC.

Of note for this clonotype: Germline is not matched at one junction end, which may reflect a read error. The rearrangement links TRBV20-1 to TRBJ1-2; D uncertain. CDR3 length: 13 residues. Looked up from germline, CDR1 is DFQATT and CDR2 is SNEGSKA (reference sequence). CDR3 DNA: TGCAATGCTTCCGGTGGGGCTAACTATGGCTACACCTTC. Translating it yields CNASGGANYGYTF.

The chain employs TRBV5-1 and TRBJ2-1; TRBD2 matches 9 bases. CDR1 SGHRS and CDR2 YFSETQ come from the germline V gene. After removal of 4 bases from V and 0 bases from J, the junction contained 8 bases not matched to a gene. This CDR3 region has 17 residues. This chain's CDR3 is CASSRVVREGSYNEQFF. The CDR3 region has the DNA TGCGCCAGCAGCCGAGTAGTGCGGGAGGGCTCCTACAATGAGCAGTTCTTC.

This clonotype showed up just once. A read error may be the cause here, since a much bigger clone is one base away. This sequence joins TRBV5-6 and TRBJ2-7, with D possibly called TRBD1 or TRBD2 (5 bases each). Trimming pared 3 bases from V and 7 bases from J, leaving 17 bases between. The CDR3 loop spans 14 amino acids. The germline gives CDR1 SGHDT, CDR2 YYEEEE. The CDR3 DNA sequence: TGTGCCAGCAGCTGGGGCACTAGGAACAATGAGCAGTACTTC. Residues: CASSWGTRNNEQYF.